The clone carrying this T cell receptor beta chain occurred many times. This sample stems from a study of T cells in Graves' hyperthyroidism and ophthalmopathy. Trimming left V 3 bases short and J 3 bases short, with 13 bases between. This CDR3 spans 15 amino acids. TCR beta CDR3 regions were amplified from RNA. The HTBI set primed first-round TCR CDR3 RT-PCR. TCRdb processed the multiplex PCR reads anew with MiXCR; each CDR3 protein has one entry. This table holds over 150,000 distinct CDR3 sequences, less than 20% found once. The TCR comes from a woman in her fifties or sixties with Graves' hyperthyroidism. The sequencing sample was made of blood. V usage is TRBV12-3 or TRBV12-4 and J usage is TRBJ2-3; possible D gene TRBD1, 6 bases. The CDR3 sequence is CASSFRGRGTDTQYF. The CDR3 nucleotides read TGTGCCAGCAGTTTCAGGGGAAGGGGGACAGATACGCAGTATTTT.